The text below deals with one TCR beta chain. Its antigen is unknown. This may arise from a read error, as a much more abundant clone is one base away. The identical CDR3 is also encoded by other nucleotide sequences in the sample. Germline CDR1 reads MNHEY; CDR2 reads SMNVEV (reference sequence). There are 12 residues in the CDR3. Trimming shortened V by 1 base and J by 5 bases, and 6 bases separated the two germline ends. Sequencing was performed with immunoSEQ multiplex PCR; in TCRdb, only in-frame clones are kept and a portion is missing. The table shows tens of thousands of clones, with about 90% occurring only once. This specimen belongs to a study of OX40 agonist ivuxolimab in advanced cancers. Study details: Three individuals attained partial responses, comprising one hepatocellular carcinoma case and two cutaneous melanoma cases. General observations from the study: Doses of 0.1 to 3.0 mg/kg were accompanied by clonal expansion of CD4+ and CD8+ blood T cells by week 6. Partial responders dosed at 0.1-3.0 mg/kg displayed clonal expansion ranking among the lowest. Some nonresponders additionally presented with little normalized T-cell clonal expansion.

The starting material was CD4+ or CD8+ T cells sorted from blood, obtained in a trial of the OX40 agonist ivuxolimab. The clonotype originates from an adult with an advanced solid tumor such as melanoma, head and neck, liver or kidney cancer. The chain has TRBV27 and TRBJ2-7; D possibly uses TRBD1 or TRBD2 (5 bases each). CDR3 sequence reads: CASSLLGDEQYF. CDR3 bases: TGTGCCAGCAGTTTATTGGGGGACGAGCAGTACTTC.